The 22 T cell receptor beta chains reported below all come from one sample, sequenced in a study of shared clonotypes between healthy human individuals. Only in-frame clones appear in the TCRdb table, and some are missing; sequencing was by immunoSEQ multiplex PCR. The data contain a few million clones, 90% to 96% of them singletons. The sample consisted of naive CD4+ T cells sorted from blood. Specified subset: CD45RA+ positively selected. The origin of the receptors is a man younger than 35 in good health.

V gene TRBV25-1 combines with J gene TRBJ2-1; no clear D gene. The germline gives CDR1 MGHDK, CDR2 SYGVNS. The germline V and J ends were trimmed by 4 bases and 4 bases, with 5 bases remaining between them. The CDR3 is 12 residues long. CDR3 in amino acids: CASSGTYNEQFF. CDR3 bases: TGTGCCAGCAGTGGTACTTACAATGAGCAGTTCTTC.

The rearrangement links TRBV7-2 to TRBJ2-4; TRBD2 matches 8 bases. Germline V gives CDR1 SGHTA, CDR2 FQGNSA. The V gene end was trimmed by 0 bases and the J gene end by 2 bases; junction bases not matched to a gene: 6. The CDR3 contains 17 residues. The CDR3 DNA sequence: TGTGCCAGCAGCTTAGCGGGAGGCGGGGGGTCCAAAAACATTCAGTACTTC. Its protein is CASSLAGGGGSKNIQYF.

This clone was counted a single time. The rearrangement uses TRBV7-2 and TRBJ2-5; TRBD2 aligns across 7 bases. The trim removed 3 bases at V and 0 bases at J, leaving 4 bases unmatched. CDR3 length equals 15 residues. Per germline, CDR1 SGHTA and CDR2 FQGNSA. In DNA form, the CDR3 reads TGTGCCAGCAGCTTCCAGGGAGGGTACCAAGAGACCCAGTACTTC. This sequence encodes CASSFQGGYQETQYF.

The CDR3 bases are TGTGCCAGCAGCTTAGGAGGGTATGGGTCACCCCTCCACTTT. This gives the protein CASSLGGYGSPLHF. V is TRBV7-2 and J is TRBJ1-6; unclear D gene. The germline CDR1 and CDR2 sequences are SGHTA and FQGNSA. V lost 1 base and J 10 bases, leaving 11 bases between the germline ends. The CDR3 loop spans 14 amino acids. Variable domain in full (rest from reference TRBV7-2 and TRBJ1-6): GAGVSQSPSNKVTEKGKDVELRCDPISGHTALYWYRQSLGQGLEFLIYFQGNSAPDKSGLPSDRFSAERTGGSVSTLTIQRTQQEDSAVYLCASSLGGYGSPLHFGNGTRLTVT.

This clone occurred a few times. In the same sample, other DNA sequences code for this CDR3. The V call is TRBV25-1, the J call TRBJ2-7; 8 nucleotides match TRBD1. The germline CDR1 and CDR2 sequences are MGHDK and SYGVNS. The junction had 7 bases not matched to a gene; V was cut back by 7 bases and J by 5 bases. The CDR3 has 13 residues. CDR3 residues: CASTGQGAHEQYF. CDR3 bases: TGTGCCAGCACGGGGCAGGGGGCCCACGAGCAGTACTTC.

Only a few counts were recorded for this clone. Additional DNA sequences in this sample encode the identical CDR3. The chain couples TRBV27 to TRBJ2-5, with D maybe TRBD1 (6 bases). The ends were cut back, 3 bases at V and 2 bases at J, with 7 bases in the middle. Germline assignment: CDR1 MNHEY and CDR2 SMNVEV (reference sequence). CDR3 size: 13 residues. The CDR3 DNA reads as TGTGCCAGCAGTTTCAGGGGACAAGAGACCCAGTACTTC. Protein: CASSFRGQETQYF.

The V and J genes are TRBV7-9 and TRBJ1-1, with D possibly TRBD1 on 5 matching bases. Germline V CDR1 and CDR2: SEHNR, FQNEAQ (reference sequence). The CDR3 spans 15 residues. V lost 5 bases and J 0 bases, leaving 13 bases between the germline ends. The CDR3 region has the DNA TGTGCCAGCAGCGCCCCCGGGACGGTGAACACTGAAGCTTTCTTT. As protein: CASSAPGTVNTEAFF.

J is TRBJ1-3 and V is TRBV5-4; D is perhaps TRBD1 (6 bases). CDR1 SGHNT and CDR2 YYREEE come from the germline V gene (reference sequence). This CDR3 has 14 amino acids. Trimming removed 4 bases from V and 8 bases from J, with 16 bases in between. The CDR3 here is CASSPGQTADTIYF. DNA for the CDR3: TGTGCCAGCAGCCCTGGACAGACGGCGGACACCATATATTTT.

Regarding this clone: A read error may produce the germline difference seen at one junction end. The chain employs TRBV11-2 and TRBJ2-3, with 9 bases that match TRBD1. The CDR3 extends over 16 amino acids. Germline V gene data show CDR1 as SGHAT and CDR2 as FQNNGV. CDR3 in amino acids: CASSLEGQGLTYTQYF. DNA for the CDR3: TGTGCCAGCAGCTTAGAAGGACAGGGGCTCACATATACGCAGTATTTT.

The V and J genes are TRBV4-3 and TRBJ1-4, with a tentative D call TRBD1 (6 bases). Germline-derived CDR1 and CDR2 are LGHNA and YSLEER. CDR3 size: 16 residues. V was pared by 4 bases and J by 11 bases, with 23 bases between. CDR3 sequence reads: CASSRLLVSGGAKLFF. DNA of the CDR3: TGCGCCAGCAGCCGCCTGCTAGTCTCGGGGGGGGCGAAACTGTTTTTT.

This chain links TRBV29-1 with TRBJ1-5, with a tentative D call TRBD1 (6 bases). CDR3 length: 12 amino acids. V dropped 6 bases and J dropped 5 bases, with 11 bases sitting between them. Per the germline V gene, CDR1 is SQVTM and CDR2 is ANQGSEA. CDR3 sequence (DNA): TGCAGCGTCAGGACAGCGGATCAGCCCCAGCATTTT. Its protein product is CSVRTADQPQHF.

As to this clone: An end of the junction does not agree with germline; a read error may underlie this. The chain couples TRBV28 to TRBJ2-7; maybe TRBD1 (5 bases). The CDR3 runs to 15 residues. Germline lookup yields CDR1 MDHEN and CDR2 SYDVKM. CDR3 region: CASSLSGRASDEQYF. The CDR3 DNA follows: TGTGCCAGCAGTTTGTCAGGCAGGGCCTCCGACGAGCAGTACTTC.

The V gene is TRBV28, the J gene TRBJ1-2; 7 nucleotides align to TRBD1. Germline V gene lookup returns CDR1 MDHEN and CDR2 SYDVKM. The CDR3 is 13 amino acids. V lost 7 bases to trimming and J lost 7 bases; unmatched junction nucleotides: 9. The CDR3 region has the DNA TGTGCCAGCACCCCAACAGGGGAGGGTGGCTACACCTTC. As protein: CASTPTGEGGYTF.

The chain combines TRBV9 with TRBJ2-7; a weak D match, TRBD1 (6 bases). Trimming shortened V by 3 bases and J by 2 bases, and 15 bases separated the two germline ends. This CDR3 region has 15 residues. Per germline, CDR1 SGDLS and CDR2 YYNGEE. The CDR3 reads CASSAEQGTTYEQYF. The CDR3 bases are TGTGCCAGCAGCGCGGAACAGGGTACAACCTACGAGCAGTACTTC.

The chain uses TRBV9 and TRBJ2-5; tentative D call: TRBD2 (6 bases). CDR1 and CDR2 from the germline V gene are SGDLS and YYNGEE. CDR3 length: 15 amino acids. The germline V and J ends were trimmed by 3 bases and 4 bases, with 16 bases remaining between them. The CDR3 is CASSASLGTSETQYF. Written as DNA, the CDR3 is TGTGCCAGCAGCGCTAGTCTAGGGACTTCAGAGACCCAGTACTTC.

V usage is TRBV10-1 and J usage is TRBJ2-7; possibly TRBD1 for D (7 bases). V was shortened by 6 bases and J by 7 bases, with 19 bases between the two germline ends. Germline values: CDR1 WNHNN, CDR2 SYGVQD (reference sequence). This CDR3 contains 14 residues. CDR3 sequence reads: CASSLTGVEGEQYF. In DNA form, the CDR3 reads TGCGCCAGCAGCCTTACAGGGGTGGAGGGGGAGCAGTACTTC.

This chain links TRBV4-1 with TRBJ2-7; D might be TRBD1 (6 bases). Germline CDR1 and CDR2: MGHRA and YSYEKL. CDR3 length: 15 amino acids. V lost 0 bases and J lost 3, with 12 bases in between. The CDR3 DNA is TGCGCCAGCAGCCAAGATATGGGACAAGTCTACGAGCAGTACTTC. Amino acids: CASSQDMGQVYEQYF.

The chain is built from TRBV30 and TRBJ1-2; 8 bases map to TRBD1. The CDR3 covers 14 residues. With 2 bases clipped from V and 8 bases from J, the junction kept 10 bases outside the gene matches. Looked up from germline, CDR1 is GTSNPN and CDR2 is SVGIG (reference sequence). CDR3 region: CAWSTVQGVGGYTF. As DNA, the CDR3 is TGTGCCTGGAGTACAGTACAGGGGGTGGGCGGCTACACCTTC.

This chain links TRBV7-9 with TRBJ1-1, with D tentatively TRBD1 (5 bases). This CDR3 comprises 14 residues. Germline CDR1 and CDR2: SEHNR and FQNEAQ (reference sequence). Trimming stripped 5 bases from V and 1 base from J, with 11 bases between. CDR3 in DNA: TGTGCCAGCAGCCCCTTTACAGGGAACACTGAAGCTTTCTTT. Translated: CASSPFTGNTEAFF.

V gene TRBV19 combines with J gene TRBJ1-1, with 7 bases fitting TRBD1. The V gene end was trimmed by 4 bases and the J gene end by 3 bases; junction bases not matched to a gene: 2. The germline CDR1 and CDR2 sequences are LNHDA and SQIVND (reference sequence). The CDR3 spans 13 residues. In DNA form, the CDR3 reads TGTGCCAGTAGTAATGACAGGGACACTGAAGCTTTCTTT. Residues: CASSNDRDTEAFF.

V gene TRBV4-2 combines with J gene TRBJ2-3; D assignment may be TRBD1 or TRBD2 (5 bases each). Germline assignment: CDR1 LGHNA and CDR2 YNFKEQ. Trimming shortened V by 6 bases and J by 1 base, and 8 bases separated the two germline ends. The CDR3 has 13 amino acids. The CDR3 DNA follows: TGTGCCAGCAGGGGACGAGGCACAGATACGCAGTATTTT. It yields the protein CASRGRGTDTQYF.

The chain has TRBV7-9 and TRBJ1-6; perhaps TRBD1 as D (5 bases). The CDR3 consists of 16 residues. CDR1 SEHNR and CDR2 FQNEAQ come from the germline V gene (reference sequence). V was clipped by 0 bases and J by 7 bases, with 13 bases between them. Written as DNA, the CDR3 is TGTGCCAGCAGCTTAGCGTGGGGGGATGGCAATTCACCCCTCCACTTT. Amino acid sequence: CASSLAWGDGNSPLHF.